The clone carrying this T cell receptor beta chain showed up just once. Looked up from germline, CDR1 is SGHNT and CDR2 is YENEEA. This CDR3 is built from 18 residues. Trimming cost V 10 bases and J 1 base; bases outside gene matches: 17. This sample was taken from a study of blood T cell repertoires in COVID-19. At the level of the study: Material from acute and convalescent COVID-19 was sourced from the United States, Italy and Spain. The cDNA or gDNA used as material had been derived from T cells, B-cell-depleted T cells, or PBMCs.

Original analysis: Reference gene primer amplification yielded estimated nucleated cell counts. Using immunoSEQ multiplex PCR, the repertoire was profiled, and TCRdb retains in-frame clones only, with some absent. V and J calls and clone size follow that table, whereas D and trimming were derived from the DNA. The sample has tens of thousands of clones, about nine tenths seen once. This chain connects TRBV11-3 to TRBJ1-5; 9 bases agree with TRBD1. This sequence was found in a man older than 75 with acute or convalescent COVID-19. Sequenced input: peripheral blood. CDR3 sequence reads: CAIRPSLQGAVSNQPQHF. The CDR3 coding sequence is TGTGCCATCAGGCCCTCTTTACAGGGGGCTGTCAGCAATCAGCCCCAGCATTTT.